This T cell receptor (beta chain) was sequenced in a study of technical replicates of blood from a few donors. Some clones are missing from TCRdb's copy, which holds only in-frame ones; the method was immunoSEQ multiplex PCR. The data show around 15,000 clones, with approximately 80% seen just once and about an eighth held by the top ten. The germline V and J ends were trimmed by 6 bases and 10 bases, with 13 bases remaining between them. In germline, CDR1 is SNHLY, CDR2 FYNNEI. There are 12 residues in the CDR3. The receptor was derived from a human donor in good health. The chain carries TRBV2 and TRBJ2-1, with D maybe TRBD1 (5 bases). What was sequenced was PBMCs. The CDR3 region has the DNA TGTGCCAGCAGCGGAGACAGCCGAGAGCAGTTCTTC. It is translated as CASSGDSREQFF. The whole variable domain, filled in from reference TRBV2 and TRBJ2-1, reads EPEVTQTPSHQVTQMGQEVILRCVPISNHLYFYWYRQILGQKVEFLVSFYNNEISEKSEIFDDQFSVERPDGSNFTLKIRSTKLEDSAMYFCASSGDSREQFFGPGTRLTVL.